This T cell receptor (beta chain) originates from a study of Tregs in tolerant kidney transplant recipients. Repertoires were generated with immunoSEQ multiplex PCR, while TCRdb's copy carries only in-frame clones and drops some. The sample yields about 240,000 clones, around 81% seen once. Germline V gene data show CDR1 as SGHRS and CDR2 as YFSETQ. The length of the CDR3 is 11 residues. V dropped 7 bases and J dropped 4 bases, with 6 bases sitting between them. The rearrangement joins TRBV5-1 to TRBJ2-1; D call uncertain. The sequenced material came from CD4+ T cells from blood. The clonotype was recovered from a human donor in good health. CDR3 in DNA: TGCGCCAGCCGGGCTTACAATGAGCAGTTCTTC. This encodes CASRAYNEQFF.